A selection of T cell receptor beta chains follows, all from one sample in a study of cytomegalovirus exposure and HLA in healthy donors. The assay was immunoSEQ multiplex PCR, and TCRdb's table has in-frame clones only and misses some. The sample has more than 150,000 clones, roughly 87% seen once; the top ten hold around 0.25%. Source material: PBMCs. The receptor source for this set is a girl in the first two years of life in good health and CMV-seronegative. The conserved cysteine and the conserved F or W are not part of the CDR3 here.

V,CDR3
TRBV12-5,ASGLGDSGQHTEAF
TRBV18,ASSPPGQGNYNEQF
TRBV6-5,ASSYSPAGGSYEQY
TRBV15,ATATTGGTEAF
TRBV5-1,ASSLAPFIAGGRFNEQF
TRBV6-1,ASSERGGVGSYEQY
TRBV6-5,ASSPDRGTGYT
TRBV7-2,ASSLAGVAYNSPLH
TRBV19,ASSIDPISLNQPQH
TRBV4-1,ASSQVPFAVGTPYEQY
TRBV30,AWSDGQSGQPQH
TRBV18,ASSPTSRTGDEKLF
TRBV21-1,ASGFRGPDTEAF
TRBV9,ASSVETSGKSTDTQY
TRBV4-2,ASSQERGGNSPLH
TRBV6-5,ASRGTGENYGYT
TRBV2,ASSVLRGNEKLF
TRBV12-5,ASGTGTGGSYEQY
TRBV5-4,VSSFERGPYNEQF
TRBV14,ASSQGGLVSYNEQF
TRBV14,ASSRDRGEKLF
TRBV6-5,ASSRVAGGIYEQY
TRBV9,ASSVEGREAPLH
TRBV9,ASSVDPLTGGYT
TRBV18,ASSPLLRARGNTIY
TRBV4-3,ASSQPGSYEQY
TRBV29-1,SVRGLAIYEQY
TRBV7-9,ASSASWGQSYGYT
TRBV4-1,ASSQDRQGAVNTEAF